This T cell receptor beta chain was identified during a study of breast tumors, draining lymph nodes, adjacent tissues. TCRdb re-called the multiplex PCR reads with MiXCR, one entry per CDR3 protein. The sample gives a few hundred thousand distinct CDR3 sequences, under 40% of which show up once; 3% to 4% is in the top ten. The lymph nodes were axillary draining lymph nodes from breast cancer patients. Whole-study results and caveats: Most tumor T cells seemingly derive from lymph node, then expand in tumor. The lymph node origin of tumor T cells was framed as consistent with a hypothesis, not demonstrated. Compared with basal-like, luminal-like tumors shared significantly more repertoire with nontumor tissue. Tumors had less TCR diversity than lymph nodes, more than nontumor tissue.

Germline V gene sequence: CDR1 SGHNT, CDR2 YYREEE (reference sequence). The CDR3 covers 14 residues. V was trimmed by 1 base and J by 4 bases, leaving 11 bases between them. This clonotype was counted between two and nine times. Its specificity is unknown. The chain combines TRBV5-4 with TRBJ1-2; D is unresolved. The sample was axillary lymph node tissue. The clonotype comes from a female donor with breast cancer. Some clones in this sample may be carry-over from other donors' samples. CDR3 coding DNA: TGTGCCAGCAGCTTGCGGGCCGCGCCCTATGGCTACACCTTC. Translating it yields CASSLRAAPYGYTF. Filled out from reference TRBV5-4 and TRBJ1-2, the complete variable domain reads ETGVTQSPTHLIKTRGQQVTLRCSSQSGHNTVSWYQQALGQGPQFIFQYYREEENGRGNFPPRFSGLQFPNYSSELNVNALELDDSALYLCASSLRAAPYGYTFGSGTRLTVV.